This T cell receptor beta chain was obtained from a study of T-cell reconstitution after alpha-beta-depleted transplantation in children. This clonotype was found many times. The CDR3 is made up of 14 amino acids. The germline V gene encodes CDR1 LGHDT and CDR2 YNNKEL (reference sequence). Trimming removed 3 bases at V and 6 bases at J, with 12 bases between. It was with unique molecular identifiers that the TCRbeta library was prepared. A single record per CDR3 protein comes from TCRdb applying MiXCR to the PCR reads. The sample has some 280,000 distinct CDR3 sequences, 9.9% seen once. The chain recombines TRBV3-1 with TRBJ2-1; D tentatively reads TRBD1 or TRBD2 (5 bases each). The TCR sequence derives from a human donor who donated a stem cell graft to a child with SCID. Sequenced here: PBMCs from the stem cell graft donor, sampled from the stem cell graft. As DNA, the CDR3 is TGTGCCAGCAGCCACGGGACCCCCCGCAATGAGCAGTTCTTC. This encodes CASSHGTPRNEQFF.